The next 28 T cell receptor beta chains were all read from a single sample in a study of blood T cell repertoires in COVID-19. Profiling relied on immunoSEQ multiplex PCR, and the TCRdb table lists in-frame clones only, not all of them. The sample has some 62,000 clones, more than 80% seen once; the top ten hold 18%. The sample comprised peripheral blood. The receptors here all came from a woman aged 60-75 years with COVID-19, enrolled during active disease.

The V call is TRBV10-1, the J call TRBJ2-1, with 12 bases aligning to TRBD2. The germline V gene encodes CDR1 WNHNN and CDR2 SYGVQD (reference sequence). The CDR3 length is 13 residues. V lost 2 bases and J lost 12; bases outside the gene matches: 2. This CDR3 reads CASSEASGRGQFF. The DNA of the CDR3 is TGCGCCAGCAGTGAGGCTAGCGGGAGGGGGCAGTTCTTC.

This rearrangement joins TRBV29-1 to TRBJ1-2; 9 nucleotides match TRBD1. The V gene's germline CDR1 is SQVTM and CDR2 ANQGSEA. The CDR3 covers 13 residues. The ends lost 5 bases at V and 7 bases at J; junction bases unmatched: 8. CDR3 amino acids: CSVLDRGVRGYTF. In DNA form, the CDR3 reads TGCAGCGTTCTGGACAGGGGAGTTCGTGGCTACACCTTC.

The chain has TRBV7-2 and TRBJ1-5; TRBD1 agrees at 10 bases. The J segment lost 2 bases and the V segment lost 5 bases, leaving 12 bases of the junction unmatched. The CDR3 sequence is 18 residues long. CDR1 and CDR2 (germline): SGHTA, FQGNSA. The CDR3 coding sequence is TGTGCCAGCAGCCTAAAGGGTTCGGGGACAGGGGGCAATCAGCCCCAGCATTTT. It encodes CASSLKGSGTGGNQPQHF.

The chain recombines TRBV5-1 with TRBJ1-4; 7 nucleotides line up with TRBD1. CDR1 and CDR2 from the germline V gene are SGHRS and YFSETQ. The CDR3 runs to 14 residues. Trimming cost V 1 base and J 8 bases; bases outside gene matches: 5. In DNA, the CDR3 is TGCGCCAGCAGCTTGTGGGACAGAGGCGAAAAACTGTTTTTT. It specifies CASSLWDRGEKLFF. The entire variable domain, with the rest obtained from reference TRBV5-1 and TRBJ1-4, is as follows: KAGVTQTPRYLIKTRGQQVTLSCSPISGHRSVSWYQQTPGQGLQFLFEYFSETQRNKGNFPGRFSGRQFSNSRSEMNVSTLELGDSALYLCASSLWDRGEKLFFGSGTQLSVL.

The chain couples TRBV6-6 to TRBJ2-1, with 10 bases aligning to TRBD2. Germline V CDR1 and CDR2: MNHNY, SVGAGI (reference sequence). V shed 6 bases and J 7 bases; nucleotides not matched to a gene: 9. The CDR3 has 15 amino acids. The CDR3 coding sequence is TGTGCCAGCAGCTCAGCGGGACTAGCGACGAATGAGCAGTTCTTC. It specifies CASSSAGLATNEQFF.

A note on this clone: Its ends do not fully match the called genes, so a read error is possible. The chain carries TRBV29-1 and TRBJ2-7; the D gene is possibly TRBD2 (6 bases). The germline gives CDR1 SQVTM, CDR2 ANQGSEA. This CDR3 is built from 15 residues. CDR3 sequence: CSAEDGGAPTYEQYF. The CDR3 DNA reads as TGCAGCGCTGAAGACGGAGGGGCCCCAACCTACGAGCAGTACTTC.

The chain is built from TRBV5-1 and TRBJ1-5; weak D call: TRBD1 (5 bases). Between the trimmed V and J ends, which lost 4 bases and 0 bases, there was a span of 20 bases. The CDR3 is 18 amino acids. Germline lookup yields CDR1 SGHRS and CDR2 YFSETQ. The CDR3 here is CASSEDILRNHSNQPQHF. CDR3 nucleotide sequence: TGCGCCAGCAGCGAGGACATCCTGCGAAACCATAGCAATCAGCCCCAGCATTTT. Full variable domain (remainder filled in from reference TRBV5-1 and TRBJ1-5): KAGVTQTPRYLIKTRGQQVTLSCSPISGHRSVSWYQQTPGQGLQFLFEYFSETQRNKGNFPGRFSGRQFSNSRSEMNVSTLELGDSALYLCASSEDILRNHSNQPQHFGDGTRLSIL.

CDR3 sequence (DNA): TGCGCCAGCAGCTTGGTGGTCGGCAGGGGCAGGGAGACCCAGTACTTC. Residues: CASSLVVGRGRETQYF. The V and J genes are TRBV5-1 and TRBJ2-5; weak D call: TRBD1 (6 bases). Germline CDR1 reads SGHRS; CDR2 reads YFSETQ. Trimming stripped 0 bases from V and 5 bases from J, with 17 bases between. CDR3 length: 16 residues.

The chain is built from TRBV7-2 and TRBJ2-5; 11 bases are shared with TRBD2. CDR3 length: 15 amino acids. Germline V gene data show CDR1 as SGHTA and CDR2 as FQGNSA. The junction had 7 bases not matched to a gene; V was cut back by 5 bases and J by 5 bases. The CDR3 DNA reads TGTGCCAGCAGCCCGGGACTAGCGGTAGGGGAGACCCAGTACTTC. Protein sequence: CASSPGLAVGETQYF. Full variable domain (outside the CDR3, taken from reference TRBV7-2 and TRBJ2-5): GAGVSQSPSNKVTEKGKDVELRCDPISGHTALYWYRQSLGQGLEFLIYFQGNSAPDKSGLPSDRFSAERTGGSVSTLTIQRTQQEDSAVYLCASSPGLAVGETQYFGPGTRLLVL.

The chain has TRBV28 and TRBJ2-7; maybe TRBD1 (6 bases). Trimming took off 5 bases at V and 2 bases at J, with 16 bases between the two ends. CDR1 is MDHEN, CDR2 SYDVKM, per germline. CDR3 length equals 15 residues. CDR3 sequence reads: CASSPAGVGAYEQYF. CDR3 nucleotide sequence: TGTGCCAGCAGTCCAGCAGGGGTCGGAGCCTACGAGCAGTACTTC.

This sequence joins TRBV6-6 and TRBJ1-3, with unresolved D. The CDR3 loop spans 16 amino acids. Looked up from germline, CDR1 is MNHNY and CDR2 is SVGAGI (reference sequence). V lost 4 bases to trimming and J lost 4 bases, with 17 bases between them. CDR3 protein: CASSSPTVGMGNTIYF. CDR3 DNA: TGTGCCAGCAGTTCCCCTACAGTAGGTATGGGAAACACCATATATTTT.

This chain links TRBV11-2 with TRBJ2-5; perhaps TRBD2 as D (5 bases). This CDR3 region has 16 residues. The germline gives CDR1 SGHAT, CDR2 FQNNGV. Trimming removed 0 bases from V and 5 bases from J, with 16 bases in between. This CDR3 is CASSLDESTSGETQYF. CDR3 DNA sequence: TGTGCCAGCAGCTTAGATGAGTCAACCTCGGGGGAGACCCAGTACTTC.

The V call is TRBV6-5, the J call TRBJ2-6; maybe TRBD2 (5 bases). Germline V gene lookup returns CDR1 MNHEY and CDR2 SVGAGI. The CDR3 is 15 residues long. V was pared by 6 bases and J by 0 bases, with 9 bases between. As DNA, the CDR3 is TGTGCCAGCAGAGAGAGCGGCTCTGGGGCCAACGTCCTGACTTTC. This sequence encodes CASRESGSGANVLTF.

CDR3 DNA sequence: TGTGCCAGCAGTTACAGGGTGTACCAAGAGACCCAGTACTTC. Protein product: CASSYRVYQETQYF. The chain employs TRBV28 and TRBJ2-5; tentative D call: TRBD1 (6 bases). The CDR3 totals 14 residues. Germline-derived CDR1 and CDR2 are MDHEN and SYDVKM. Trimming cost V 4 bases and J 0 bases, with 9 bases left between them. Full variable domain (missing parts from reference TRBV28 and TRBJ2-5): DVKVTQSSRYLVKRTGEKVFLECVQDMDHENMFWYRQDPGLGLRLIYFSYDVKMKEKGDIPEGYSVSREKKERFSLILESASTNQTSMYLCASSYRVYQETQYFGPGTRLLVL.

The chain employs TRBV29-1 and TRBJ2-7; D ambiguous. Germline V gene lookup returns CDR1 SQVTM and CDR2 ANQGSEA. Trimming took 2 bases from V and 3 from J, leaving 8 bases between them. The CDR3 is made up of 12 amino acids. CDR3 amino acids: CSVESSGYEQYF. CDR3 bases: TGCAGCGTTGAAAGTTCCGGCTACGAGCAGTACTTC.

This clone was detected once. The chain combines TRBV7-2 with TRBJ2-7; tentative D call: TRBD1 (6 bases). Germline CDR1 SGHTA, CDR2 FQGNSA. The CDR3 spans 16 residues. V lost 1 base and J 2 bases, leaving 15 bases between the germline ends. The CDR3 DNA follows: TGTGCCAGCAGCTTAGGCCCCACAGGGTTCGCCTACGAGCAGTACTTC. It yields the protein CASSLGPTGFAYEQYF.

V and J are TRBV7-6 and TRBJ2-7; 8 bases are shared with TRBD1. The CDR3 length is 14 residues. Germline trimming cut 0 bases from V and 3 bases from J; bases unmatched to any gene: 1. CDR1 and CDR2 (germline): SGHVS, FNYEAQ. CDR3 nucleotides: TGTGCCAGCAGCTTAGCGGGACAGGTCTACGAGCAGTACTTC. Its protein is CASSLAGQVYEQYF.

This clone was seen only once. The gene calls are TRBV10-2 and TRBJ2-2; the match to TRBD2 covers 12 bases. The CDR3 has 18 residues. Germline V gene lookup returns CDR1 WSHSY and CDR2 SAAADI. Unmatched junction bases numbered 8, after V lost 5 bases and J lost 1 base. Here the CDR3 DNA reads TGCGCCAGCAGTTATGGGACTAGCGGGTTTATGAACACCGGGGAGCTGTTTTTT. Translated, it gives CASSYGTSGFMNTGELFF.

J is TRBJ1-1 and V is TRBV27; weak D call: TRBD1 (6 bases). The CDR3 totals 14 residues. Per the germline V gene, CDR1 is MNHEY and CDR2 is SMNVEV (reference sequence). Trimming cost V 4 bases and J 4 bases, with 13 bases left between them. CDR3 in DNA: TGTGCCAGCAGTTCAGGGGTATGGGGCACTGAAGCTTTCTTT. Its protein is CASSSGVWGTEAFF.

Written as DNA, the CDR3 is TGCGCCAGCAGCCAAGAGCTAGCGGGAGGGGTTGAGCAGTTCTTC. Translation gives CASSQELAGGVEQFF. The chain employs TRBV4-3 and TRBJ2-1; 12 nucleotides line up with TRBD2. With V trimmed by 0 bases and J by 9 bases, 3 bases remained unmatched. CDR1 LGHNA and CDR2 YSLEER come from the germline V gene. This CDR3 is 15 amino acids long.

J is TRBJ2-7 and V is TRBV7-2; 9 bases are shared with TRBD1. Germline trimming cut 5 bases from V and 3 bases from J; bases unmatched to any gene: 8. The germline V gene encodes CDR1 SGHTA and CDR2 FQGNSA. This CDR3 comprises 15 residues. CDR3 region: CASSTTGGGFYEQYF. Written as DNA, the CDR3 is TGTGCCAGCAGCACTACAGGGGGCGGCTTCTACGAGCAGTACTTC. Filled out from reference TRBV7-2 and TRBJ2-7, the complete variable domain reads GAGVSQSPSNKVTEKGKDVELRCDPISGHTALYWYRQSLGQGLEFLIYFQGNSAPDKSGLPSDRFSAERTGGSVSTLTIQRTQQEDSAVYLCASSTTGGGFYEQYFGPGTRLTVT.

V and J are TRBV5-6 and TRBJ1-2, with D unresolved. The CDR3 covers 11 residues. V dropped 0 bases and J dropped 8 bases, with 5 bases sitting between them. Germline CDR1 reads SGHDT; CDR2 reads YYEEEE. The CDR3 loop reads CASSLATGYTF. The CDR3 DNA reads as TGTGCCAGCAGCTTGGCTACGGGCTACACCTTC.

The CDR3 sequence is CASSLAGVTSTDTQYF. In nucleotides, the CDR3 is TGTGCCAGCAGTCTCGCGGGCGTGACTAGCACAGATACGCAGTATTTT. V usage is TRBV11-3 and J usage is TRBJ2-3, with D perhaps TRBD2 (5 bases). Trimming shortened V by 6 bases and J by 0 bases, and 16 bases separated the two germline ends. This CDR3 comprises 16 residues. Germline V lookup: CDR1 SGHNT, CDR2 YENEEA.

The chain carries TRBV27 and TRBJ2-1; D perhaps matches TRBD1 (5 bases). V lost 6 bases to trimming and J lost 8 bases, with 20 bases between them. The CDR3 is 15 amino acids. From germline, CDR1 is MNHEY and CDR2 SMNVEV (reference sequence). The CDR3: CASSGRSRDVDEQFF. DNA of the CDR3: TGTGCCAGCAGCGGAAGGAGCAGGGATGTGGATGAGCAGTTCTTC.

V gene TRBV7-2 combines with J gene TRBJ2-2; 14 bases line up with TRBD2. Trimming took 5 bases from V and 4 from J; bases not matched to a gene: 6. This CDR3 spans 17 amino acids. Germline V lookup: CDR1 SGHTA, CDR2 FQGNSA. The CDR3 DNA sequence: TGTGCCAGCAGCCCCCCGACTAGCGGGAGGGGCACCGGGGAGCTGTTTTTT. It codes for CASSPPTSGRGTGELFF.

The chain is built from TRBV30 and TRBJ2-1; 8 bases map to TRBD2. From germline, CDR1 is GTSNPN and CDR2 SVGIG (reference sequence). The CDR3 is 19 residues long. V trimming: 0 bases; J trimming: 7 bases; junction bases outside the gene matches: 20. The DNA for the CDR3 is TGTGCCTGGAGTGTACGTTCCCCGGGAGTCACGGGAGGGTTGAATGAGCAGTTCTTC. Translation: CAWSVRSPGVTGGLNEQFF.

The chain uses TRBV7-9 and TRBJ1-2; TRBD1 might be the D (6 bases). Germline V gives CDR1 SEHNR, CDR2 FQNEAQ (reference sequence). There are 13 residues in the CDR3. V gave up 5 bases and J gave up 8 bases, with 15 bases separating them. CDR3 amino acids: CASSPSGGAGYTF. The CDR3 nucleotides are TGTGCCAGCAGCCCGAGCGGGGGCGCGGGCTACACCTTC.

This clone was seen only a few times. The J gene is TRBJ2-7, the V gene TRBV25-1, with D possibly being TRBD1 (6 bases). Per the germline V gene, CDR1 is MGHDK and CDR2 is SYGVNS. This CDR3 contains 13 residues. Trimming cost V 7 bases and J 7 bases, with 17 bases left between them. The CDR3 coding sequence is TGTGCCAGCATCTCAGGGGCCTTAGGGGAGCAGTACTTC. Translation gives CASISGALGEQYF.